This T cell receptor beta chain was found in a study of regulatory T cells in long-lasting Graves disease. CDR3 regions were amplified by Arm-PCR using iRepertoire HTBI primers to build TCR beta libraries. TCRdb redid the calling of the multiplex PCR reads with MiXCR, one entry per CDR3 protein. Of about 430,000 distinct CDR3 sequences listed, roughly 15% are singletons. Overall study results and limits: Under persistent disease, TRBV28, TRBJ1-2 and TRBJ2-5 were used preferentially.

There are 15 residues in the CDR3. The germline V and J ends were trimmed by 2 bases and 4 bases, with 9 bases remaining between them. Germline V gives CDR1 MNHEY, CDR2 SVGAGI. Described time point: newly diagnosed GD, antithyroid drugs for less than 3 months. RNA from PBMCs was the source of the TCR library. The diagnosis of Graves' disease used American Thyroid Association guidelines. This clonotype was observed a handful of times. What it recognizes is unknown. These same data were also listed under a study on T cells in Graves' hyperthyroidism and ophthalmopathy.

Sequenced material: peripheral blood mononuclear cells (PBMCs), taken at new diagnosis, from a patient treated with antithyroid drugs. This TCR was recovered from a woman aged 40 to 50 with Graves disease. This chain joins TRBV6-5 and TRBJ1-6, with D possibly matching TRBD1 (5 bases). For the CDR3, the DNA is TGTGCCAGCAGTTACAGCGAGGGGTATAATTCACCCCTCCACTTT. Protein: CASSYSEGYNSPLHF.